This paragraph reports one T cell receptor (beta chain). This sample was taken from a study of blood T cell repertoires in COVID-19. Study information: Samples of COVID-19 (acute and convalescent) were obtained from the United States, Italy and Spain. In each case, the material was cDNA or gDNA derived from T cells, B-cell-depleted T cells, or PBMCs.

The data were produced by immunoSEQ multiplex PCR, yet TCRdb's version contains in-frame clones alone and is incomplete. Among about 260,000 clones listed, around 90% were seen once. The study drew participants aged about 18 to 89 years from about two dozen US areas. Cohort allocation depended upon clinical history that participants reported. V was cut by 6 bases and J by 5 bases, with 11 bases left in between. This CDR3 spans 13 amino acids. Germline CDR1 is MDHEN and CDR2 is SYDVKM. The chain joins TRBV28 to TRBJ1-5; D call uncertain. The receptor was derived from a woman aged 45-59 years who had recovered from COVID-19. Input material: PBMCs or T cells enriched from blood (not recorded which). The CDR3, as DNA: TGTGCCAGCAGCCCAAAGCTGGATCAGCCCCAGCATTTT. It is translated as CASSPKLDQPQHF.